The subject of this entry is one T cell receptor beta chain. The antigen is undetermined. Amplification targeted TCR beta CDR3 regions from RNA transcripts. HTBI primers were used for first-round RT-PCR of the TCR CDR3. Using its own MiXCR run on the multiplex PCR reads, TCRdb lists one record per CDR3 protein. The sample carries about 610,000 distinct CDR3 sequences, 14% to 15% recorded once. These data come from a study of T cells in Graves' hyperthyroidism and ophthalmopathy. Overall study findings and caveats: In blood, most of the thyroid clonotypes expanded above 0.001 were also present. Patients with ophthalmopathy were separated from those with stable hyperthyroidism by a 13 V-J model.

Diagnoses were made from clinical symptoms, serum measures (thyroxine and TRAb), thyroid ultrasound and orbital computed tomography. About 10 ml fresh peripheral blood yielded the PBMCs. Sequenced: blood. The TCR sequence derives from a woman aged 40 to 49 with Graves' ophthalmopathy.

CDR3 bases: TGTGCCAGCAGAAGATCCCCCGGGGCCCCCGAGCAGTACTTC. It codes for CASRRSPGAPEQYF. The chain combines TRBV5-5 with TRBJ2-7; tentatively, D is TRBD1 or TRBD2 (5 bases each). The germline CDR1 and CDR2 sequences are SGHKS and YYEKEE (reference sequence). Trimming removed 5 bases from V and 6 bases from J, with 18 bases in between. This CDR3 is 14 amino acids long. The whole variable domain, remainder taken from reference TRBV5-5 and TRBJ2-7, is DAGVTQSPTHLIKTRGQQVTLRCSPISGHKSVSWYQQVLGQGPQFIFQYYEKEERGRGNFPDRFSARQFPNYSSELNVNALLLGDSALYLCASRRSPGAPEQYFGPGTRLTVT.